This T cell receptor (beta chain) came from a study of blood T cell repertoires in COVID-19. Study overall: COVID-19 samples, acute and convalescent, were from the United States, Italy and Spain. T cells, B-cell-depleted T cells, or PBMCs supplied cDNA or gDNA.

The CDR3 consists of 16 residues. V trimming: 1 base; J trimming: 4 bases; junction bases outside the gene matches: 7. From germline, CDR1 is PRHDT and CDR2 FYEKMQ (reference sequence). Per the original methods: Scientists estimated how many nucleated cells there were by amplifying reference gene primers. Here immunoSEQ multiplex PCR was the method, and the copy in TCRdb shows in-frame clones only, minus some. That table is the source of V, J and clone size, and D and trimming were worked out from the DNA. Of about 40,000 clones listed, roughly 86% are singletons. The rearrangement links TRBV13 to TRBJ2-1; 7 bases map to TRBD2. The source is a man in his fifties in a cohort sampled during active COVID-19. The source material was peripheral blood. The CDR3 here is CASSLDWGDYYNEQFF. CDR3 sequence (DNA): TGTGCCAGCAGCTTAGATTGGGGGGACTATTACAATGAGCAGTTCTTC.